A single sample is the source of the 11 T cell receptor beta chains below, sequenced in a study of T cells expressing NK-cell markers. Using the 5' RACE reads, TCRdb records one entry per CDR3 protein without DNA. This listing includes about 460,000 distinct CDR3 sequences. Sequencing was performed on blood T cells: a sorted CD56 or NKG2C T cell subset, CD4+ or CD8+ T cells, or bulk PBMC T cells (not recorded which). The receptors come from a woman aged 45-60 years in good health.

The chain joins TRBV4-1 to TRBJ2-1. Germline V gives CDR1 MGHRA, CDR2 YSYEKL. This CDR3 spans 13 amino acids. CDR3 sequence reads: CASSQDPANEQFF.

The rearrangement links TRBV29-1 to TRBJ2-2; TCRdb's D call, TRBD1, is unchecked because there is no DNA. CDR1 SQVTM and CDR2 ANQGSEA come from the germline V gene. CDR3 size: 14 residues. The CDR3 region is CSAPVDRNTGELFF.

V and J are TRBV5-6 and TRBJ2-3. The germline V gene has CDR1 SGHDT and CDR2 YYEEEE. The CDR3 covers 14 residues. The CDR3 reads CASSLALVLDTQYF.

The chain couples TRBV20-1 to TRBJ2-7; TCRdb selects TRBD1, and the lack of DNA leaves this call unchecked. This CDR3 has 14 residues. Germline V gene data show CDR1 as DFQATT and CDR2 as SNEGSKA (reference sequence). CDR3 protein: CSASTRQGFYEQYF.

The chain employs TRBV3-1 and TRBJ1-2. Germline lookup yields CDR1 LGHDT and CDR2 YNNKEL (reference sequence). The CDR3 contains 13 residues. This CDR3 is CASSQDWRDGYTF.

The V gene is TRBV4-2, the J gene TRBJ2-7. The germline V gene has CDR1 LGHNA and CDR2 YNFKEQ. The CDR3 sequence is 14 residues long. Here the CDR3 reads CASSQETRISEQYF.

This chain joins TRBV6-1 and TRBJ2-2. CDR1 is MNHNS and CDR2 is SASEGT in the germline V gene. The CDR3 runs to 14 residues. Here the CDR3 reads CASTFLRDTGELFF.

The CDR3 protein is CASSLWGGLNTQYF. V is TRBV12-3 or TRBV12-4 and J is TRBJ2-3; with no DNA, the TCRdb D assignment of TRBD1 cannot be verified. This CDR3 has 14 residues.

V usage is TRBV6-5 and J usage is TRBJ1-1; the TCRdb D gene call, TRBD1, has no DNA to confirm it. Germline V CDR1 and CDR2: MNHEY, SVGAGI. The CDR3 extends over 18 amino acids. The CDR3 sequence: CASRATGGPSYRNTEAFF.

CDR3 amino acids: CASSRDSAHNSPLHF. The rearrangement uses TRBV9 and TRBJ1-6. The length of the CDR3 is 15 residues. Germline V gives CDR1 SGDLS, CDR2 YYNGEE.

The chain has TRBV6-5 and TRBJ1-3. The CDR3 is made up of 12 amino acids. Germline CDR1 is MNHEY and CDR2 is SVGAGI. CDR3 residues: CAGRPSGNTIYF.